A selection of T cell receptor beta chains follows, all from one sample in a study of blood T cell repertoires in COVID-19. Here immunoSEQ multiplex PCR was the method, and the copy in TCRdb shows in-frame clones only, minus some. The repertoire holds about 220,000 clones, with roughly 82% as singletons. The sequenced sample consisted of peripheral blood. Receptor source: a man aged 50 to 59 with active or convalescent COVID-19. CDR3s include the opening cysteine and the closing phenylalanine or tryptophan. The order of the fields is CDR3 length, D gene, V gene, clone size, J gene, CDR3 protein, CDR3 DNA. The D gene is left open where the match is weak. Not all rows give a size; the values are once, few, many and, for expanded clones, a class.

CDR3 length: 17; D gene: TRBD2; V gene: TRBV6-6; clone size: NA; J gene: TRBJ2-5; CDR3 protein: CASSRRGLAGGPETQYF; CDR3 DNA: TGTGCCAGCAGTCGGAGAGGACTAGCGGGAGGACCAGAGACCCAGTACTTC
CDR3 length: 17; D gene: NA; V gene: TRBV18; clone size: once; J gene: TRBJ1-4; CDR3 protein: CASSPPWAGTTNEKLFF; CDR3 DNA: TGTGCCAGCTCACCACCTTGGGCAGGAACAACTAATGAAAAACTGTTTTTT
CDR3 length: 15; D gene: NA; V gene: TRBV5-1; clone size: NA; J gene: TRBJ1-3; CDR3 protein: CASSLGQFSGNTIYF; CDR3 DNA: TGCGCCAGCAGCTTGGGACAATTCTCTGGAAACACCATATATTTT
CDR3 length: 14; D gene: TRBD1; V gene: TRBV5-6; clone size: once; J gene: TRBJ2-7; CDR3 protein: CASSYRQGGYEQYF; CDR3 DNA: TGTGCCAGCAGCTACCGACAGGGTGGCTACGAGCAGTACTTC
CDR3 length: 14; D gene: TRBD1; V gene: TRBV11-2; clone size: NA; J gene: TRBJ2-2; CDR3 protein: CASSYRGNTGELFF; CDR3 DNA: TGTGCCAGCAGCTACAGGGGGAACACCGGGGAGCTGTTTTTT
CDR3 length: 16; D gene: TRBD1; V gene: TRBV18; clone size: NA; J gene: TRBJ1-3; CDR3 protein: CASSLGQGPAGNTIYF; CDR3 DNA: TGTGCCAGCTCACTCGGACAGGGACCTGCTGGAAACACCATATATTTT
CDR3 length: 14; D gene: NA; V gene: TRBV2; clone size: NA; J gene: TRBJ1-4; CDR3 protein: CASSVPGRNEKLFF; CDR3 DNA: TGTGCCAGCAGTGTCCCAGGCCGTAATGAAAAACTGTTTTTT
CDR3 length: 14; D gene: NA; V gene: TRBV10-3; clone size: NA; J gene: TRBJ2-3; CDR3 protein: CAIRLGLTSDTQYF; CDR3 DNA: TGTGCCATCAGACTAGGGCTTACATCAGATACGCAGTATTTT
CDR3 length: 16; D gene: TRBD2; V gene: TRBV6-1; clone size: once; J gene: TRBJ2-3; CDR3 protein: CASSEESGGAPDTQYF; CDR3 DNA: TGTGCCAGCAGTGAAGAGAGCGGGGGGGCCCCAGATACGCAGTATTTT
CDR3 length: 14; D gene: TRBD2; V gene: TRBV20-1; clone size: NA; J gene: TRBJ2-7; CDR3 protein: CSASGASGSYEQYF; CDR3 DNA: TGCAGTGCTAGTGGGGCTAGCGGGTCCTACGAGCAGTACTTC
CDR3 length: 16; D gene: NA; V gene: TRBV5-1; clone size: NA; J gene: TRBJ2-1; CDR3 protein: CASSLEGAGAGNEQFF; CDR3 DNA: TGCGCCAGCAGCTTGGAAGGCGCGGGGGCGGGAAATGAGCAGTTCTTC
CDR3 length: 14; D gene: TRBD1; V gene: TRBV6-5; clone size: NA; J gene: TRBJ1-6; CDR3 protein: CASRGTGYNSPLHF; CDR3 DNA: TGTGCCAGCAGGGGGACAGGGTATAATTCACCCCTCCACTTT
CDR3 length: 15; D gene: TRBD2; V gene: TRBV6-6; clone size: few; J gene: TRBJ2-5; CDR3 protein: CASSYIGGEKETQYF; CDR3 DNA: TGTGCCAGCAGTTACATCGGGGGGGAGAAAGAGACCCAGTACTTC
CDR3 length: 20; D gene: TRBD1; V gene: TRBV28; clone size: NA; J gene: TRBJ1-1; CDR3 protein: CASSPPQAWTGAFREAEAFF; CDR3 DNA: TGTGCCAGCTCCCCCCCCCAGGCCTGGACAGGGGCCTTTCGAGAGGCTGAAGCTTTCTTT
CDR3 length: 14; D gene: NA; V gene: TRBV2; clone size: NA; J gene: TRBJ1-2; CDR3 protein: CASSEGLGMSGYTF; CDR3 DNA: TGTGCCAGCAGTGAAGGGCTAGGCATGAGTGGCTACACCTTC
CDR3 length: 14; D gene: TRBD1; V gene: TRBV19; clone size: NA; J gene: TRBJ2-2; CDR3 protein: CASRDRDYTGELFF; CDR3 DNA: TGTGCCAGTAGGGACAGGGACTACACCGGGGAGCTGTTTTTT
CDR3 length: 12; D gene: TRBD1; V gene: TRBV2; clone size: NA; J gene: TRBJ2-5; CDR3 protein: CASSYRGETQYF; CDR3 DNA: TGTGCCAGCAGTTACAGGGGTGAGACCCAGTACTTC
CDR3 length: 13; D gene: NA; V gene: TRBV7-6; clone size: NA; J gene: TRBJ1-1; CDR3 protein: CASSLEQLTEAFF; CDR3 DNA: TGTGCCAGCAGCTTAGAACAGTTAACTGAAGCTTTCTTT
CDR3 length: 16; D gene: NA; V gene: TRBV4-3; clone size: NA; J gene: TRBJ1-4; CDR3 protein: CASSQDGRKVDEKLFF; CDR3 DNA: TGCGCCAGCAGCCAAGATGGGAGAAAGGTTGATGAAAAACTGTTTTTT
CDR3 length: 18; D gene: TRBD2; V gene: TRBV13; clone size: NA; J gene: TRBJ2-2; CDR3 protein: CASSLLVSRGGNTGELFF; CDR3 DNA: TGTGCCAGCAGCTTACTAGTCTCGCGGGGGGGAAACACCGGGGAGCTGTTTTTT
CDR3 length: 16; D gene: NA; V gene: TRBV19; clone size: NA; J gene: TRBJ1-2; CDR3 protein: CASSIGAGANFYGYTF; CDR3 DNA: TGTGCCAGTAGTATAGGGGCAGGGGCGAACTTCTATGGCTACACCTTC
CDR3 length: 13; D gene: NA; V gene: TRBV10-2; clone size: NA; J gene: TRBJ2-3; CDR3 protein: CASSDGGTDTQYF; CDR3 DNA: TGCGCCAGCAGTGATGGAGGGACAGATACGCAGTATTTT
CDR3 length: 18; D gene: TRBD2; V gene: TRBV7-2; clone size: NA; J gene: TRBJ2-5; CDR3 protein: CASSLVRLAGARGETQYF; CDR3 DNA: TGTGCCAGCAGCTTAGTTCGGCTAGCGGGGGCGCGGGGGGAGACCCAGTACTTC
CDR3 length: 13; D gene: TRBD1; V gene: TRBV5-5; clone size: NA; J gene: TRBJ1-1; CDR3 protein: CASKTGTGDRAFF; CDR3 DNA: TGTGCCAGCAAGACCGGGACAGGGGACCGAGCTTTCTTT
CDR3 length: 15; D gene: TRBD1; V gene: TRBV7-2; clone size: NA; J gene: TRBJ1-5; CDR3 protein: CASSSGQGFNQPQHF; CDR3 DNA: TGTGCCAGCAGCTCGGGACAGGGGTTCAATCAGCCCCAGCATTTT
CDR3 length: 14; D gene: NA; V gene: TRBV28; clone size: NA; J gene: TRBJ2-5; CDR3 protein: CASSSQVYLETQYF; CDR3 DNA: TGTGCCAGCAGTTCACAGGTTTATTTGGAGACCCAGTACTTC
CDR3 length: 19; D gene: TRBD2; V gene: TRBV15; clone size: few; J gene: TRBJ2-2; CDR3 protein: CATTSGWGAGGVNTGELFF; CDR3 DNA: TGTGCCACCACCTCCGGGTGGGGAGCGGGGGGGGTGAACACCGGGGAGCTGTTTTTT
CDR3 length: 13; D gene: NA; V gene: TRBV10-3; clone size: NA; J gene: TRBJ2-5; CDR3 protein: CAATGGVQETQYF; CDR3 DNA: TGTGCCGCCACCGGCGGGGTACAAGAGACCCAGTACTTC
CDR3 length: 15; D gene: NA; V gene: TRBV27; clone size: NA; J gene: TRBJ1-1; CDR3 protein: CASRLVDSTSPEAFF; CDR3 DNA: TGTGCCAGCAGGCTTGTCGACAGTACGTCCCCTGAAGCTTTCTTT
CDR3 length: 15; D gene: TRBD2; V gene: TRBV5-4; clone size: NA; J gene: TRBJ2-5; CDR3 protein: CASSLAAGGGETQYF; CDR3 DNA: TGTGCCAGCAGCTTGGCCGCCGGCGGGGGAGAGACCCAGTACTTC
CDR3 length: 13; D gene: NA; V gene: TRBV27; clone size: NA; J gene: TRBJ1-1; CDR3 protein: CASFGQSNTEAFF; CDR3 DNA: TGTGCCAGCTTCGGACAGTCGAACACTGAAGCTTTCTTT
CDR3 length: 12; D gene: NA; V gene: TRBV5-8; clone size: NA; J gene: TRBJ2-5; CDR3 protein: CASSPYEETQYF; CDR3 DNA: TGTGCCAGCAGCCCCTACGAAGAGACCCAGTACTTC
CDR3 length: 16; D gene: TRBD2; V gene: TRBV9; clone size: few; J gene: TRBJ2-7; CDR3 protein: CASSVGIAGGTYEQYF; CDR3 DNA: TGTGCCAGCAGCGTAGGCATAGCGGGAGGGACCTACGAGCAGTACTTC
CDR3 length: 15; D gene: TRBD2; V gene: TRBV7-2; clone size: NA; J gene: TRBJ2-1; CDR3 protein: CASSFSGGPGNEQFF; CDR3 DNA: TGTGCCAGCAGCTTTAGCGGGGGGCCCGGAAATGAGCAGTTCTTC
CDR3 length: 13; D gene: NA; V gene: TRBV7-2; clone size: NA; J gene: TRBJ1-6; CDR3 protein: CASNSGYNSPLHF; CDR3 DNA: TGTGCCAGCAATTCAGGGTACAATTCACCCCTCCACTTT
CDR3 length: 18; D gene: TRBD2; V gene: TRBV4-1; clone size: NA; J gene: TRBJ2-1; CDR3 protein: CASSQAPSLAGVYNEQFF; CDR3 DNA: TGCGCCAGCAGCCAAGCCCCCTCCCTAGCGGGGGTCTACAATGAGCAGTTCTTC
CDR3 length: 16; D gene: TRBD1; V gene: TRBV7-6; clone size: NA; J gene: TRBJ1-5; CDR3 protein: CASSLHRDSTNQPQHF; CDR3 DNA: TGTGCCAGCAGCCTACACCGGGACAGCACGAATCAGCCCCAGCATTTT
CDR3 length: 14; D gene: NA; V gene: TRBV5-6; clone size: NA; J gene: TRBJ2-1; CDR3 protein: CASSFFGRDNEQFF; CDR3 DNA: TGTGCCAGCAGCTTCTTCGGCAGGGACAATGAGCAGTTCTTC
CDR3 length: 14; D gene: NA; V gene: TRBV6-6; clone size: NA; J gene: TRBJ1-2; CDR3 protein: CASSYSNTVYGYTF; CDR3 DNA: TGTGCCAGCAGTTACTCGAATACAGTCTATGGCTACACCTTC